The rows below give T cell receptor beta chains drawn from one sample of a study of human T cells and chemical hapten exposure. Each CDR3 protein gets one entry after TCRdb re-called the RACE reads with MiXCR. Found here are around 120,000 distinct CDR3 sequences, roughly 14% of them singletons; the top ten hold 2.8%. Source: whole blood, taken in connection with sensitization to the hapten diphenylcyclopropenone (DPC). Receptors were obtained from a woman aged 18-29 years with alopecia areata. Some clones in this sample may be carry-over from other donors' samples. The conserved cysteine and the conserved F or W are not part of the CDR3 here. D genes are given only for firm matches.

ASSFGVLYEQY | TRBJ2-7 | 11 | TRBV6-1 | -
ASSQVGAANTEAF | TRBJ1-1 | 13 | TRBV4-3 | -
ASSQDWDRGRETQY | TRBJ2-5 | 14 | TRBV4-3 | TRBD1
ASSLVGTAVKGYT | TRBJ1-2 | 13 | TRBV12-3/TRBV12-4 | -
ASISGDSFSTDTQY | TRBJ2-3 | 14 | TRBV5-6 | -
ASRLNTGELF | TRBJ2-2 | 10 | TRBV28 | -
ASSPGPGLSYEQY | TRBJ2-7 | 13 | TRBV12-3/TRBV12-4 | -
SAIRTGKNEAF | TRBJ1-1 | 11 | TRBV20-1 | TRBD1
ASSYGGTDNTGELF | TRBJ2-2 | 14 | TRBV6-2/TRBV6-3 | -
ASSFDVRQETQY | TRBJ2-5 | 12 | TRBV7-9 | -
ASSLQTYEQY | TRBJ2-7 | 10 | TRBV7-2 | -
ASSQEIGELF | TRBJ2-2 | 10 | TRBV3-1 | -
ASSLGMGSPLH | TRBJ1-6 | 11 | TRBV7-9 | -
ASSADRGQADTQY | TRBJ2-3 | 13 | TRBV6-1 | TRBD1
ASSEGGGAADTQY | TRBJ2-3 | 13 | TRBV6-4 | TRBD2
SALAGLAGQEQF | TRBJ2-1 | 12 | TRBV20-1 | TRBD2
ASTYVSPFEDTQY | TRBJ2-3 | 13 | TRBV12-3/TRBV12-4 | -
ASGSPSGYT | TRBJ1-2 | 9 | TRBV7-9 | -
SAVDFKNEQY | TRBJ2-7 | 10 | TRBV20-1 | -
ATRGNGNQPQH | TRBJ1-5 | 11 | TRBV23-1 | -
ASSRQTGGPWEKLF | TRBJ1-4 | 14 | TRBV14 | TRBD1
SVVPGQGVNEQF | TRBJ2-1 | 12 | TRBV29-1 | TRBD1
ASSLVVTQY | TRBJ2-5 | 9 | TRBV7-2 | -
ASSLGKGSYEQY | TRBJ2-7 | 12 | TRBV7-2 | -
ASSLDGGETQY | TRBJ2-5 | 11 | TRBV5-4 | -
ASNPHRGPTEAF | TRBJ1-1 | 12 | TRBV12-3/TRBV12-4 | TRBD1
ASKGDRGDGYT | TRBJ1-2 | 11 | TRBV19 | TRBD1
ASMSPNTEAF | TRBJ1-1 | 10 | TRBV5-1 | -
ASSLQGPSYNEQF | TRBJ2-1 | 13 | TRBV11-2 | -
ASSKTGWGTQY | TRBJ2-5 | 11 | TRBV6-1 | -
ASRAGQIYLNTEAF | TRBJ1-1 | 14 | TRBV9 | -
ASSVQNMNTEAF | TRBJ1-1 | 12 | TRBV18 | -
ASRPGGTNQPQH | TRBJ1-5 | 12 | TRBV6-6 | TRBD1
ASSKGLAGATDTQY | TRBJ2-3 | 14 | TRBV6-1 | TRBD2
ASSHFWVDTRSYEQY | TRBJ2-7 | 15 | TRBV3-1 | -